This T cell receptor beta chain was obtained from a study of blood T cells in healthy people across ages. Study-wide results and limits: Possibly confounding the expanded clonotype changes was the fact that donor CMV status was unknown.

The table lists this clonotype with a few counts. As yet, its antigen is unknown. The authors ran a second PCR of 7 to 11 cycles using a sample-barcoded 5' primer and a J-beta primer mix. TCRdb re-derived calls from the 5' RACE reads in MiXCR, one entry per CDR3 protein. The table lists over a million distinct CDR3 sequences, almost 25% of them singletons. Germline V gene lookup returns CDR1 LNHNV and CDR2 YYDKDF (reference sequence). V shed 3 bases and J 5 bases; nucleotides not matched to a gene: 15. The CDR3 has 18 amino acids. The sample was also linked to a second study, of T cells of mothers and their children.

The chain carries TRBV15 and TRBJ2-2; TRBD2 matches at 7 bases. This TCR derives from a girl aged 2-10 years in good health. Sequenced sample: blood. CDR3 region: CATSRGRRASGPTGELFF. CDR3 DNA: TGTGCCACCAGCAGGGGTCGACGGGCTAGCGGACCTACCGGGGAGCTGTTTTTT.